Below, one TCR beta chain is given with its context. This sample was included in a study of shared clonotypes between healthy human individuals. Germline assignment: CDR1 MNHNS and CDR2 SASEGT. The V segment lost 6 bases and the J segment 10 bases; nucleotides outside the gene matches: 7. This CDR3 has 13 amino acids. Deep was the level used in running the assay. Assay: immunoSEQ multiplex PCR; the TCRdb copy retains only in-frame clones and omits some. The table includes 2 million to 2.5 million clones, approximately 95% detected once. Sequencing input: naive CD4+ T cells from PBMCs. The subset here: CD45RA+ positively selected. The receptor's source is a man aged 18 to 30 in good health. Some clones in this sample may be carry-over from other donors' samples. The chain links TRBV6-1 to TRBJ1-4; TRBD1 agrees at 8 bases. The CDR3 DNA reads TGTGCCAGCAGAACCGGACAGGGCGGAAAACTGTTTTTT. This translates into CASRTGQGGKLFF.